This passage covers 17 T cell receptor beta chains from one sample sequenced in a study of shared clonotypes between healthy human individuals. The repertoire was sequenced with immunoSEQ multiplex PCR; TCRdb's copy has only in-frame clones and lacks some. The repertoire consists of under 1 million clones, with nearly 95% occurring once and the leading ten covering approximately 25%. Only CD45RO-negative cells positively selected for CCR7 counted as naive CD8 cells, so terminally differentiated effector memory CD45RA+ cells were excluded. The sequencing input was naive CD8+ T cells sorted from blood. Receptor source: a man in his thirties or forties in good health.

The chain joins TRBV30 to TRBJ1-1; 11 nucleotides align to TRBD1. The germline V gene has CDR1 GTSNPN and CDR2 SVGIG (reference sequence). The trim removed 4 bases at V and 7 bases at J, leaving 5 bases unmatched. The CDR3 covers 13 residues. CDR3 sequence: CAWTRTGGGEAFF. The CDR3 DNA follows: TGTGCCTGGACTCGGACAGGGGGCGGTGAAGCTTTCTTT.

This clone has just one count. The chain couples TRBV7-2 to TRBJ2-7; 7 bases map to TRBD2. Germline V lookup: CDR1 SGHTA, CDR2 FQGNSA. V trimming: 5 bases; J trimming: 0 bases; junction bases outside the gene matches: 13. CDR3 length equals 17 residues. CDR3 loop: CASSPLLSSGISYEQYF. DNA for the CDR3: TGTGCCAGCAGCCCCCTTTTGTCTAGCGGCATCTCCTACGAGCAGTACTTC.

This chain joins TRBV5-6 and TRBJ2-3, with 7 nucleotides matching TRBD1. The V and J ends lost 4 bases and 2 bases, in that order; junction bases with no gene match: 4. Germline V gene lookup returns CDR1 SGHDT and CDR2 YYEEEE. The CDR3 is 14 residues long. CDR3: CASSPTGFTDTQYF. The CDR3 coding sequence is TGTGCCAGCAGCCCGACAGGGTTCACAGATACGCAGTATTTT.

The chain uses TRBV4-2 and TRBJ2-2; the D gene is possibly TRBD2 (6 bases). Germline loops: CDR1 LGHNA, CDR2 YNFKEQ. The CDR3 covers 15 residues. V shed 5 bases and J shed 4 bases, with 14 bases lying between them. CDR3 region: CASSNGGPVTGELFF. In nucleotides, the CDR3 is TGTGCCAGCAGCAACGGGGGACCTGTCACCGGGGAGCTGTTTTTT.

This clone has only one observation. The CDR3 loop is CASSDGGQGALYEQYF. CDR3 bases: TGTGCCAGCAGTGATGGGGGACAGGGGGCTTTATACGAGCAGTACTTC. The rearrangement links TRBV2 to TRBJ2-7, with 12 bases aligning to TRBD1. The CDR3 covers 16 residues. Germline V gene lookup returns CDR1 SNHLY and CDR2 FYNNEI. With 3 bases clipped from V and 4 bases from J, the junction kept 7 bases outside the gene matches.

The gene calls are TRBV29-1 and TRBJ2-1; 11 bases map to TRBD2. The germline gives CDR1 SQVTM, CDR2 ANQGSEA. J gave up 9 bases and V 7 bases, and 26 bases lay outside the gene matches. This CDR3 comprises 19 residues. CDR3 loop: CSGSGDRGRTASGRSEQFF. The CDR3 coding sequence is TGCAGCGGTTCCGGAGATAGGGGGCGCACGGCTAGCGGGAGGAGTGAGCAGTTCTTC.

DNA of the CDR3: TGTGCCATCAGGCGGACAATACAAGAGACCCAGTACTTC. This encodes CAIRRTIQETQYF. The chain employs TRBV10-3 and TRBJ2-5, with a weak D call TRBD1 (5 bases). Germline V CDR1 and CDR2: ENHRY, SYGVKD. The germline V and J ends were trimmed by 6 bases and 2 bases, with 10 bases remaining between them. This CDR3 has 13 residues.

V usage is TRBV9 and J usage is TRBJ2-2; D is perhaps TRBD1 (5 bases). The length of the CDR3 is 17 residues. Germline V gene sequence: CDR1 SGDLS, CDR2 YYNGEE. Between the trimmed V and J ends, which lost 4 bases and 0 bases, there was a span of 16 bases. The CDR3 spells CASSPDSLDTNTGELFF. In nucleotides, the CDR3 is TGTGCCAGCAGCCCCGACAGTCTGGACACGAACACCGGGGAGCTGTTTTTT.

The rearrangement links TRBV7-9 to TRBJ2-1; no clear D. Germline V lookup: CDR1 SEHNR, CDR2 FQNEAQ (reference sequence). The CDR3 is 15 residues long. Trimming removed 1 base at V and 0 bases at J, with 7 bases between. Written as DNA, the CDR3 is TGTGCCAGCAGCTTAGGCGGCCTCTCCTACAATGAGCAGTTCTTC. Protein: CASSLGGLSYNEQFF.

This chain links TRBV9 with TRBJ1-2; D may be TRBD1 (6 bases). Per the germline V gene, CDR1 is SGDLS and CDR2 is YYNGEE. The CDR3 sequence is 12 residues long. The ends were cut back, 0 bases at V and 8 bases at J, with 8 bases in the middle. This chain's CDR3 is CASSVAGDGYTF. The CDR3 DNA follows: TGTGCCAGCAGCGTAGCAGGGGACGGCTACACCTTC.

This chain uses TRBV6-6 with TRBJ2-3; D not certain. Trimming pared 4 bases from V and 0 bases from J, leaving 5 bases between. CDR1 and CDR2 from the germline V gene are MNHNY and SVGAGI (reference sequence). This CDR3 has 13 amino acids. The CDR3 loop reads CASSLTSTDTQYF. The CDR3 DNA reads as TGTGCCAGCAGTTTGACTAGCACAGATACGCAGTATTTT.

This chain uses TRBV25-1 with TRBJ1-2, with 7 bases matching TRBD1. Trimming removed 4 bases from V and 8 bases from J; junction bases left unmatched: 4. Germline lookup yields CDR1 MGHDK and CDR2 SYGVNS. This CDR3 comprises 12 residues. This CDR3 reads CASSGGQIGYTF. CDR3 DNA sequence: TGTGCCAGCAGTGGGGGACAGATCGGCTACACCTTC.

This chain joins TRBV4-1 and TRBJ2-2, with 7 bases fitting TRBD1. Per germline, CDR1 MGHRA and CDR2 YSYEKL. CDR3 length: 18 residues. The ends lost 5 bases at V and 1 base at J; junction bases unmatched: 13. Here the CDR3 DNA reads TGCGCCAGCAGCACACAGGGGAAAAACTCTTTGAACACCGGGGAGCTGTTTTTT. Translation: CASSTQGKNSLNTGELFF.

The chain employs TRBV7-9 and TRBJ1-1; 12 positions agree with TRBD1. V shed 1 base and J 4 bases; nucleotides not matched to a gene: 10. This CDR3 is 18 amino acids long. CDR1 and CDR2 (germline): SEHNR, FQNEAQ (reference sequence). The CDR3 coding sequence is TGTGCCAGCAGCTTAGAGGGACAGGGGGCAAGATCTGGCACTGAAGCTTTCTTT. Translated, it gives CASSLEGQGARSGTEAFF.

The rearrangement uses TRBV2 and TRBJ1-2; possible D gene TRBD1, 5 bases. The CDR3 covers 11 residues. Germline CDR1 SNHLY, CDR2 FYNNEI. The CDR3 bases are TGTGCGACCCGGGGGATCTATGGCTACACCTTC. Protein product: CATRGIYGYTF.

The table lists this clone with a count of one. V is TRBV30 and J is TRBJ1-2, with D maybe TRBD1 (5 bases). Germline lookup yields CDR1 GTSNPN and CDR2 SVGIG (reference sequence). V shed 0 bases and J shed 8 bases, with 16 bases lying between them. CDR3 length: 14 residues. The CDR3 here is CAWSVGAEGMGYTF. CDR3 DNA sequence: TGTGCCTGGAGTGTAGGTGCTGAGGGGATGGGCTACACCTTC.

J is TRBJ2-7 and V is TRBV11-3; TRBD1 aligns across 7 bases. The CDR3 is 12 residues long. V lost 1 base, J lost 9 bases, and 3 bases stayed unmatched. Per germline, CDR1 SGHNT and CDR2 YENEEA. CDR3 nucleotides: TGTGCCAGCAGCTTAGGGGACAGTACGCAGTACTTC. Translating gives CASSLGDSTQYF.